The 18 T cell receptor beta chains given below trace back to one sample, sequenced in a study of identifying expanded T cells in peripheral blood. Sequencing was performed with immunoSEQ multiplex PCR; in TCRdb, only in-frame clones are kept and a portion is missing. The data hold 80,000 or so clones, with roughly 81% observed a single time. Sequencing was carried out using blood. The source is a person aged 18 to 75 in good health.

In this sample, this clone is medium-sized. J is TRBJ2-7 and V is TRBV27; the match to TRBD2 covers 8 bases. This CDR3 is 14 amino acids long. Germline values: CDR1 MNHEY, CDR2 SMNVEV (reference sequence). With V trimmed by 3 bases and J by 7 bases, 8 bases remained unmatched. CDR3 sequence: CASSFSGRGGEQYF. The CDR3 nucleotides read TGTGCCAGCAGTTTCAGCGGGAGAGGGGGAGAGCAGTACTTC.

The chain recombines TRBV6-1 with TRBJ1-4; D might be TRBD1 (6 bases). The V end was cut by 4 bases, the J end by 3 bases, with 12 bases between. CDR3 size: 15 residues. Germline loops: CDR1 MNHNS, CDR2 SASEGT. The CDR3 DNA is TGTGCCAGCAGTGTGCCGGAGGGGGCTAATGAAAAACTGTTTTTT. Translation gives CASSVPEGANEKLFF.

This rearrangement joins TRBV7-9 to TRBJ2-7; 10 nucleotides align to TRBD2. Trimming cost V 3 bases and J 5 bases; bases outside gene matches: 7. This CDR3 has 15 residues. Per the germline V gene, CDR1 is SEHNR and CDR2 is FQNEAQ (reference sequence). The CDR3 region is CASSLTAGGGNEQYF. CDR3 DNA: TGTGCCAGCAGCTTGACAGCGGGAGGGGGCAACGAGCAGTACTTC.

J is TRBJ1-5 and V is TRBV15; the D is unclear. The CDR3 is 17 residues long. Trimming removed 0 bases from V and 0 bases from J, with 12 bases in between. The germline V gene encodes CDR1 LNHNV and CDR2 YYDKDF (reference sequence). The chain's CDR3 is CATSRDLRSDSNQPQHF. CDR3 nucleotide sequence: TGTGCCACCAGCAGAGATCTAAGGTCTGATAGCAATCAGCCCCAGCATTTT.

The chain carries TRBV6-6 and TRBJ2-5; the D is unclear. The germline V and J ends were trimmed by 0 bases and 0 bases, with 8 bases remaining between them. This CDR3 has 15 amino acids. Per the germline V gene, CDR1 is MNHNY and CDR2 is SVGAGI (reference sequence). This CDR3 is CASSYSTGYQETQYF. CDR3 nucleotide sequence: TGTGCCAGCAGTTACTCGACCGGGTACCAAGAGACCCAGTACTTC.

This clone was seen just once. This chain connects TRBV10-3 to TRBJ2-1, with 7 bases identical to TRBD2. Germline V gene data show CDR1 as ENHRY and CDR2 as SYGVKD. V lost 0 bases, J lost 5 bases, and 4 bases stayed unmatched. There are 15 residues in the CDR3. CDR3 bases: TGTGCCATCAGTGAGTCGGGGACTATTAACAATGAGCAGTTCTTC. Protein: CAISESGTINNEQFF.

The chain joins TRBV28 to TRBJ2-3, with D perhaps matching TRBD2 (6 bases). V gave up 6 bases and J gave up 3 bases, with 19 bases separating them. CDR1 is MDHEN, CDR2 SYDVKM, per germline. This CDR3 comprises 16 residues. CDR3 amino acids: CASSSPAGGGTDTQYF. CDR3 nucleotide sequence: TGTGCCAGCAGCTCCCCCGCCGGGGGAGGAACAGATACGCAGTATTTT.

This chain links TRBV7-2 with TRBJ2-7; no reliable D call. V lost 2 bases and J 5 bases, leaving 10 bases between the germline ends. CDR3 size: 13 residues. Germline values: CDR1 SGHTA, CDR2 FQGNSA. This CDR3 is CASSLISSDEQYF. CDR3 nucleotide sequence: TGTGCCAGCAGCTTAATCTCTTCGGACGAGCAGTACTTC.

This chain joins TRBV10-3 and TRBJ2-7; no firm D call. Germline V gene sequence: CDR1 ENHRY, CDR2 SYGVKD. The CDR3 length is 13 residues. V lost 10 bases, J lost 0 bases, and 13 bases lay in between. Here the CDR3 reads CASNIRDSYEQYF. The DNA for the CDR3 is TGTGCCAGCAATATAAGGGACTCCTACGAGCAGTACTTC.

The chain has TRBV29-1 and TRBJ2-7; D assignment may be TRBD1 or TRBD2 (5 bases each). Germline V gene lookup returns CDR1 SQVTM and CDR2 ANQGSEA. Trimming removed 5 bases from V and 9 bases from J, with 20 bases in between. The CDR3 consists of 13 residues. The CDR3 loop is CSVIRDGPTVQYF. The CDR3 nucleotides read TGCAGCGTTATCCGGGACGGACCCACAGTGCAGTACTTC.

The rearrangement links TRBV7-9 to TRBJ2-7; maybe TRBD1 (6 bases). The CDR3 is made up of 14 amino acids. Germline CDR1 and CDR2: SEHNR and FQNEAQ (reference sequence). Trimming removed 5 bases at V and 5 bases at J, with 16 bases between. The chain's CDR3 is CASSPPQGSNEQYF. Written as DNA, the CDR3 is TGTGCCAGCAGCCCCCCCCAGGGGTCGAACGAGCAGTACTTC.

This clone was observed once. At one end the junction does not follow the germline gene, possibly because of a read error. The chain uses TRBV7-7 and TRBJ2-2, with D possibly matching TRBD1 (5 bases). The length of the CDR3 is 13 residues. Germline-derived CDR1 and CDR2 are SSHAT and FNYEAQ (reference sequence). The CDR3, as DNA: TGTGCTAGCAGAACAGGGAACACCGGGGAGCTGTTTTTT. It translates to CASRTGNTGELFF.

This chain joins TRBV5-8 and TRBJ2-3; D is perhaps TRBD1 (6 bases). Trimming pared 0 bases from V and 2 bases from J, leaving 16 bases between. Germline CDR1 SGHTS, CDR2 YDEGEE. The CDR3 contains 17 residues. CDR3 DNA: TGTGCCAGCAGCTTGGATGGCGGCCAGGGGCCCACAGATACGCAGTATTTT. Translated: CASSLDGGQGPTDTQYF.

The chain uses TRBV9 and TRBJ2-2; D is unresolved. The CDR3 spans 14 residues. Germline lookup yields CDR1 SGDLS and CDR2 YYNGEE. The V gene lost 0 bases and the J gene lost 6 bases, with 9 bases spanning the gap. The CDR3: CASSVEDRPGELFF. CDR3 coding DNA: TGTGCCAGCAGCGTAGAAGATCGGCCCGGGGAGCTGTTTTTT.

Here the CDR3 reads CASSISLAASSGNTIYF. CDR3 in DNA: TGTGCCAGTAGTATCTCCCTCGCAGCCAGCTCTGGAAACACCATATATTTT. J is TRBJ1-3 and V is TRBV19, with D hard to call. V gave up 3 bases and J gave up 0 bases, with 15 bases separating them. The CDR3 has 17 amino acids. The germline CDR1 and CDR2 sequences are LNHDA and SQIVND (reference sequence).

The chain is built from TRBV19 and TRBJ2-7; D possibly corresponds to TRBD1 (6 bases). This CDR3 contains 14 residues. Germline assignment: CDR1 LNHDA and CDR2 SQIVND (reference sequence). The V end was cut by 5 bases, the J end by 3 bases, with 14 bases between. CDR3 sequence reads: CASSPGQNRYEQYF. The CDR3, as DNA: TGTGCCAGTAGTCCCGGACAGAACCGCTACGAGCAGTACTTC.

The chain employs TRBV2 and TRBJ2-1; D might be TRBD2 (6 bases). Trimming took 3 bases from V and 7 from J, leaving 10 bases between them. The CDR3 is 13 amino acids. Germline assignment: CDR1 SNHLY and CDR2 FYNNEI. This CDR3 reads CASSDDRGNEQFF. CDR3 sequence (DNA): TGTGCCAGCAGTGACGATCGGGGGAATGAGCAGTTCTTC.

J is TRBJ2-5 and V is TRBV2, with a weak D call TRBD2 (7 bases). Per germline, CDR1 SNHLY and CDR2 FYNNEI. The CDR3 spans 17 residues. V was shortened by 3 bases and J by 5 bases, with 22 bases between the two germline ends. For the CDR3, the DNA is TGTGCCAGCAGTGACATCCAAGGGGGACCCGGGGGGGAGACCCAGTACTTC. This translates into CASSDIQGGPGGETQYF.